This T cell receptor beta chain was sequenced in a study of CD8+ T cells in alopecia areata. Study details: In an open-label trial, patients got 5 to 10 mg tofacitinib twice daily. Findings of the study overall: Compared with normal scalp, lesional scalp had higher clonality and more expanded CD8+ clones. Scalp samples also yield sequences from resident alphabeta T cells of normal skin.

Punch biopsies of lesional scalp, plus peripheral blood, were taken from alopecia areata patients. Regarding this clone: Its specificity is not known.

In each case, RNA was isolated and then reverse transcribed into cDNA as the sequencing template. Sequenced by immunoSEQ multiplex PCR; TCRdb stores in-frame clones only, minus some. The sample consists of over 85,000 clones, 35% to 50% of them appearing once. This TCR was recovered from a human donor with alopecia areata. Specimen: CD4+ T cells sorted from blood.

The CDR3 DNA is TGTGCCAGCAGCAACAGGGTTAACCAAGAGACCCAGTACTTC. Translated: CASSNRVNQETQYF. The chain carries TRBV6-5 and TRBJ2-5; a weak D match, TRBD1 (6 bases). With 6 bases removed from V and 0 bases from J, the gap between germline ends came to 11 bases. The length of the CDR3 is 14 residues. In germline, CDR1 is MNHEY, CDR2 SVGAGI.